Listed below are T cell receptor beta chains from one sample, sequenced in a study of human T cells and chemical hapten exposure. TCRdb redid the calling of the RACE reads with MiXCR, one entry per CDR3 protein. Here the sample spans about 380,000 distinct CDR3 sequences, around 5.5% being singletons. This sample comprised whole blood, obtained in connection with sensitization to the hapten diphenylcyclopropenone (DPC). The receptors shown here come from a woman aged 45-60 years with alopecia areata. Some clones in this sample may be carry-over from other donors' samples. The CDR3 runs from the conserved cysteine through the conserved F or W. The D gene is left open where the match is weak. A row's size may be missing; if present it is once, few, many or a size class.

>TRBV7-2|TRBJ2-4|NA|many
TGTGCCAGCAGTAGCCCAGCCAAAAACATTCAGTACTTC
CASSSPAKNIQYF
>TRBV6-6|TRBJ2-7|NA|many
TGTGCCAGCAGTTACACCGGGGGGCAGTACTTC
CASSYTGGQYF
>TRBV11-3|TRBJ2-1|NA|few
TGTGCCAGCAGCTTGACGGGAGCCCACAATGAGCAGTTCTTC
CASSLTGAHNEQFF
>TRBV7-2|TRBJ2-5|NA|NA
TGTGCCAGCAGCTACGACAGTAGAGAGACCCAGTACTTC
CASSYDSRETQYF
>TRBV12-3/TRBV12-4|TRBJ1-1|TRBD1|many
TGTGCCAGCAGTTTCACCGGGACAGCTAACACTGAAGCTTTCTTT
CASSFTGTANTEAFF
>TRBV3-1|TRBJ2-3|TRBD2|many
TGTGCCAGCAGCCAAACCTCTCTTAGCGGGGGGGCCACAGATACGCAGTATTTT
CASSQTSLSGGATDTQYF
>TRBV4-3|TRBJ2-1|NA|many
TGCGCCAGCAGCCAAGATCGAAAGTATGATGAGCAGTTCTTC
CASSQDRKYDEQFF
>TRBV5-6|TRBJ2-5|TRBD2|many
TGTGCCAGCAGCTTCTTAGCGGGAGAAGAGACCCAGTACTTC
CASSFLAGEETQYF
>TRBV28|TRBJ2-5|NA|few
TGTGCCAGCAGTCCAGGGGATTTCCAAGAGACCCAGTACTTC
CASSPGDFQETQYF
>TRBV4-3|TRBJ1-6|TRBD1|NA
TGCGCCAGCAGCCAAGGATCAGGGGGTTCACCCCTCCACTTT
CASSQGSGGSPLHF
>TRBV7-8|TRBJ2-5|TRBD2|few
TGTGCCAGCAGCTTGGAGCTAGCGGGGGGGCAAGAGACCCAGTACTTC
CASSLELAGGQETQYF
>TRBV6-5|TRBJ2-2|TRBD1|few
TGTGCCAGCAGGAATACAGGGGGCTCAAACACCGGGGAGCTGTTTTTT
CASRNTGGSNTGELFF
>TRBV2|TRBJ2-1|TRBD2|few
TGTGCCAGCAGTGAAGCGCTAGCGGGAGTCGAGCAGTTCTTC
CASSEALAGVEQFF
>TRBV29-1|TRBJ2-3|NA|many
TGCAGCGTCGTTTGGAGAGACCCCGATACGCAGTATTTT
CSVVWRDPDTQYF
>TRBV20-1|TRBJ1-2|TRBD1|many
TGCAGTGCCCCTCGTACAGGGGAGTTAGGCTACACCTTC
CSAPRTGELGYTF
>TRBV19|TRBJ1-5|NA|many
TGTGCCAGTACCACAGGGATCAGCAATCAGCCCCAGCATTTT
CASTTGISNQPQHF
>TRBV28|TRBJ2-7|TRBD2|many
TGTGCCAGCAGTCCGTTCCCTCCTAGCGGGAGCTCCTACGAGCAGTACTTC
CASSPFPPSGSSYEQYF
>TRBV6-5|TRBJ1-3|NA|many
TGTGCCAGCAGTTACACAGTCTATGGAAACACCATATATTTT
CASSYTVYGNTIYF
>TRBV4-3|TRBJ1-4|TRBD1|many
TGCGCCAGCAGACTGACAGGGGTCGGCGAAAAACTGTTTTTT
CASRLTGVGEKLFF
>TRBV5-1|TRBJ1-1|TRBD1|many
TGCGCCAGCAGTTTTGACAGGGCCGTAACTGAAGCTTTCTTT
CASSFDRAVTEAFF
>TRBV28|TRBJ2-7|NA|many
TGTGCCAGCAGTTTCAGTCGAGTCTACGAGCAGTACTTC
CASSFSRVYEQYF
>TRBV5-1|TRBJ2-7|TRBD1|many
TGCGCCAGCAGCTTGGCTCGGACAGGGGGCAACGAGCAGTACTTC
CASSLARTGGNEQYF
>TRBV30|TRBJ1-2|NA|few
TGTGCCTGGAGTCCTCATGGGGGGAACTATGGCTACACCTTC
CAWSPHGGNYGYTF
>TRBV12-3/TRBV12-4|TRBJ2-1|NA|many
TGTGCCAGCAGTTTAACCCTACCCAATGAGCAGTTCTTC
CASSLTLPNEQFF
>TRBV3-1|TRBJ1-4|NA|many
TGTGCCAGCAGCCATAGTCAGGGAACTAATGAAAAACTGTTTTTT
CASSHSQGTNEKLFF
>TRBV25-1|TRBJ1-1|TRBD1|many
TGTGCCAGCAGTGTTGGGGGACAGGAAGCTTTCTTT
CASSVGGQEAFF
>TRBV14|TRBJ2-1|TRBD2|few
TGTGCCAGCAGCCACGTCGGGACTAGCGGTGCGTTCTTC
CASSHVGTSGAFF
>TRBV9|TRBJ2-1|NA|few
TGTGCCAGCAGCACCTCAAGCGCCCTTACCAATGAGCAGTTCTTC
CASSTSSALTNEQFF
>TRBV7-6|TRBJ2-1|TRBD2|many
TGTGCCAGCAGCGTCTTAGCGGGAGGTAATGAGCAGTTCTTC
CASSVLAGGNEQFF
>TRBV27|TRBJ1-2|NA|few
TGTGCCAGCAGTTCGGGGAATGGCTACACCTTC
CASSSGNGYTF
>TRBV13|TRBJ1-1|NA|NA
TGTGCCAGCAGCCCCCGACAGATGAACACTGAAGCTTTCTTT
CASSPRQMNTEAFF